Listed below are T cell receptor beta chains from one sample, sequenced in a study of neoadjuvant anti-PD-1 for oral cavity cancer. This table comes from immunoSEQ multiplex PCR, and its TCRdb copy is limited to in-frame clones, with some not included. The sample lists 55,000 to 75,000 clones; 80% to 90% were seen once. This sample comprised PBMCs, obtained after nivolumab (anti-PD-1) treatment. The receptors shown here come from a person aged 35-79 years with oral cavity squamous cell carcinoma. Both conserved end residues are part of each CDR3. Each record gives: J gene, CDR3 length, V gene, CDR3 protein.

j_gene: TRBJ1-4; len: 14; v_gene: TRBV19; CDR3aa: CASSATITNEKLFF
j_gene: TRBJ2-1; len: 16; v_gene: TRBV7-3; CDR3aa: CASSLEGRASYNEQFF
j_gene: TRBJ2-1; len: 20; v_gene: TRBV11-2; CDR3aa: CASSLDPTLRLAGRFNEQFF
j_gene: TRBJ2-3; len: 14; v_gene: TRBV5-1; CDR3aa: CASSLASGDFGGYF
j_gene: TRBJ2-7; len: 13; v_gene: TRBV5-6; CDR3aa: CASSLDPSTEQYF
j_gene: TRBJ1-5; len: 16; v_gene: TRBV2; CDR3aa: CASSVQWQVGNQPQHF
j_gene: TRBJ1-2; len: 14; v_gene: TRBV6-6; CDR3aa: CASSQQQGNYGYTF
j_gene: TRBJ1-2; len: 14; v_gene: TRBV9; CDR3aa: CASSAGQGDYGYTF
j_gene: TRBJ2-7; len: 14; v_gene: TRBV7-2; CDR3aa: CASSLGPQPYEQYF
j_gene: TRBJ2-1; len: 13; v_gene: TRBV11-1; CDR3aa: CASSRVDRYEQFF
j_gene: TRBJ1-6; len: 13; v_gene: TRBV5-5; CDR3aa: CASSLDSNSPLHF
j_gene: TRBJ1-1; len: 13; v_gene: TRBV7-3; CDR3aa: CASSSLRNTEAFF
j_gene: TRBJ2-5; len: 14; v_gene: TRBV5-6; CDR3aa: CASSTGQIQETQYF
j_gene: TRBJ2-3; len: 17; v_gene: TRBV5-1; CDR3aa: CASSHPPGRVSSYTQYF
j_gene: TRBJ2-6; len: 19; v_gene: TRBV27; CDR3aa: CASSFSLGTLGSGANVLTF
j_gene: TRBJ2-2; len: 16; v_gene: TRBV7-6; CDR3aa: CASSLVVAGDTGELFF
j_gene: TRBJ2-1; len: 17; v_gene: TRBV11-2; CDR3aa: CASSLTLGRPPYNEQFF
j_gene: TRBJ1-2; len: 13; v_gene: TRBV19; CDR3aa: CASSPRGLDGYTF
j_gene: TRBJ2-3; len: 16; v_gene: TRBV25-1; CDR3aa: CASSEWGGASTDTQYF
j_gene: TRBJ2-3; len: 18; v_gene: TRBV2; CDR3aa: CASSHASGRAIVSDTQYF
j_gene: TRBJ2-1; len: 13; v_gene: TRBV6-5; CDR3aa: CASSYSYGGEQFF
j_gene: TRBJ2-1; len: 15; v_gene: TRBV10-3; CDR3aa: CAIRGSGGVYNEQFF
j_gene: TRBJ2-7; len: 17; v_gene: TRBV4-2; CDR3aa: CASSQDLWRLSNYEQYF
j_gene: TRBJ2-1; len: 15; v_gene: TRBV30; CDR3aa: CAFESSGRANNEQFF
j_gene: TRBJ1-2; len: 15; v_gene: TRBV6-5; CDR3aa: CASSYSADRRYGYTF
j_gene: TRBJ2-1; len: 14; v_gene: TRBV4-1; CDR3aa: CASSQVFRDNEQFF
j_gene: TRBJ2-7; len: 14; v_gene: TRBV7-8; CDR3aa: CASSFDRGGREQYF
j_gene: TRBJ1-5; len: 17; v_gene: TRBV9; CDR3aa: CASSDTPGQGVNQPQHF
j_gene: TRBJ2-7; len: 15; v_gene: TRBV9; CDR3aa: CASSVGGLAGDEQYF